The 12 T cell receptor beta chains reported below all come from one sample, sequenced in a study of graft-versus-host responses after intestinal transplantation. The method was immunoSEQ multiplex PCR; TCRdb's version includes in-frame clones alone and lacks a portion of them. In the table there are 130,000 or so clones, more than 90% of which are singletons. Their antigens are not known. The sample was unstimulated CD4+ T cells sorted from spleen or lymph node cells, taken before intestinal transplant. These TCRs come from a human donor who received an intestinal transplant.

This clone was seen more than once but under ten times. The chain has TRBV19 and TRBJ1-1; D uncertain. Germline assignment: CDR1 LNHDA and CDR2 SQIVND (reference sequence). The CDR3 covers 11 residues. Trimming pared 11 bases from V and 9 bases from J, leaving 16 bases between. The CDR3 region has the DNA TGTGCCGGGTCCGAGGGCCCCCAAGCTTTCTTT. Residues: CAGSEGPQAFF.

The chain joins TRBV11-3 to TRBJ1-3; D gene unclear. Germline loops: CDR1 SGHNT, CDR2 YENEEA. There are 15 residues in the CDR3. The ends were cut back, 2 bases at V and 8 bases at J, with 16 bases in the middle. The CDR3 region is CASSLLGFSEDTIYF. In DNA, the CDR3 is TGTGCCAGCAGCTTACTAGGGTTTTCGGAAGACACCATATATTTT.

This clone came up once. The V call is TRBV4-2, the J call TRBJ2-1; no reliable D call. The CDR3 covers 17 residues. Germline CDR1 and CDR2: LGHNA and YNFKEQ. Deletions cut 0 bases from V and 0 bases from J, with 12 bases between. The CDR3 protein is CASSQEWGGNSYNEQFF. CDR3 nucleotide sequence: TGTGCCAGCAGCCAAGAGTGGGGTGGGAACTCCTACAATGAGCAGTTCTTC.

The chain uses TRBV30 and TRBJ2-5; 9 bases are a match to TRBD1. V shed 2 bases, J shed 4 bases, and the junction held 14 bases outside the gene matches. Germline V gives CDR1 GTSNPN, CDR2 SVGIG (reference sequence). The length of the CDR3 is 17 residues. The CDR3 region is CAWSKRTGTGFGETQYF. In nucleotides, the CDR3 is TGTGCCTGGAGTAAAAGAACCGGGACAGGGTTTGGAGAGACCCAGTACTTC.

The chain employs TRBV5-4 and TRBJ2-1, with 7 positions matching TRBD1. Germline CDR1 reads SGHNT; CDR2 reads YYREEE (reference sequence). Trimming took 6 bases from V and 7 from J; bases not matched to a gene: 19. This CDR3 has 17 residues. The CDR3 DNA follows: TGTGCCAGCACCTCCTGGGCCGTGGGGCGCAGGGGGAATGAGCAGTTCTTC. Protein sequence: CASTSWAVGRRGNEQFF.

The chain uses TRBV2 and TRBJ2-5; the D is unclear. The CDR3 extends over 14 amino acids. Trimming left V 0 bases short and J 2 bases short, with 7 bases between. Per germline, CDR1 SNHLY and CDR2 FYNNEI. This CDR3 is CASSEAWEQETQYF. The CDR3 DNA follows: TGTGCCAGCAGTGAAGCTTGGGAACAAGAGACCCAGTACTTC.

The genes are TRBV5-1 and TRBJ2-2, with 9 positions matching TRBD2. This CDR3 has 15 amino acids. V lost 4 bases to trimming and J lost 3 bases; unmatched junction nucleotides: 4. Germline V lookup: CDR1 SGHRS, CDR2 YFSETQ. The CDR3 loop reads CASSRIAGDTGELFF. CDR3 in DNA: TGCGCCAGCAGCCGTATAGCGGGGGACACCGGGGAGCTGTTTTTT.

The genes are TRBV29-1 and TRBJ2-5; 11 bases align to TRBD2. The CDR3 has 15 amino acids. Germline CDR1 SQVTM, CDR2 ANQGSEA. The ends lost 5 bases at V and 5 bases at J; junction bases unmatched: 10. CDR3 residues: CSVCLAGGPLETQYF. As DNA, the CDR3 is TGCAGCGTTTGTCTAGCGGGGGGTCCCCTGGAGACCCAGTACTTC.

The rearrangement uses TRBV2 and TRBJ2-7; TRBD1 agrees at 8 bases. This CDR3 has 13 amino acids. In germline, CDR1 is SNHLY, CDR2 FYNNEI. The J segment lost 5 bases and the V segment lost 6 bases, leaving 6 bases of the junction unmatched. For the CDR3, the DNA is TGTGCCAGCAGCCTAAGACAGGGGAACGAGCAGTACTTC. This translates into CASSLRQGNEQYF.

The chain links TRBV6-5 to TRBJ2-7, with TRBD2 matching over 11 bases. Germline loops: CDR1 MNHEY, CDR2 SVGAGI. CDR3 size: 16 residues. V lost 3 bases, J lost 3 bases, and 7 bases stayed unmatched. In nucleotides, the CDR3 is TGTGCCAGCAGTTATTCGGGGACTAGCGGATTCTACGAGCAGTACTTC. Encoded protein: CASSYSGTSGFYEQYF.

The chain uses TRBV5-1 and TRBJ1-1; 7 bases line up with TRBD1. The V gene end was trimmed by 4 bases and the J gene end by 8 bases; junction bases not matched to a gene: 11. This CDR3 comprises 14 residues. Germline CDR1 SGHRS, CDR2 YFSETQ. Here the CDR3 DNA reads TGCGCCAGCAGCCTGCCCGTAAGGGACAGCGAAGCTTTCTTT. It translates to CASSLPVRDSEAFF.

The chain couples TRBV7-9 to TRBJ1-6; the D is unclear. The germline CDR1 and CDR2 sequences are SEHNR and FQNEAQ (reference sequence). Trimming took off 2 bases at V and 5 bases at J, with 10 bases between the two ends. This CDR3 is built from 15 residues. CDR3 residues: CASSLQGTNNSPLHF. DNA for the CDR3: TGTGCCAGCAGCTTACAAGGAACTAATAATTCACCCCTCCACTTT.